These 17 T cell receptor beta chains were all obtained from the same sample, sequenced in a study of T cells after yellow fever vaccination. MiXCR, run by TCRdb on the 5' RACE reads, gives a single entry per CDR3 protein. The repertoire holds a few hundred thousand distinct CDR3 sequences, with about 4% as singletons. This specimen consisted of PBMCs, obtained 5 days after the yellow fever booster vaccination. The receptors come from a man between 18 and 29 years old who received the YFV17D yellow fever vaccine.

This chain joins TRBV27 and TRBJ2-7; 10 bases align to TRBD2. The CDR3 runs 15 residues. The J segment lost 3 bases and the V segment lost 0 bases, leaving 2 bases of the junction unmatched. Per the germline V gene, CDR1 is MNHEY and CDR2 is SMNVEV (reference sequence). The CDR3 DNA sequence: TGTGCCAGCAGTTTATCCCTAGCGGGGGTCTACGAGCAGTACTTC. It translates to CASSLSLAGVYEQYF.

V gene TRBV20-1 combines with J gene TRBJ1-5, with D possibly TRBD1 on 5 matching bases. V gave up 1 base and J gave up 5 bases, with 12 bases separating them. Germline V CDR1 and CDR2: DFQATT, SNEGSKA (reference sequence). The CDR3 sequence is 14 residues long. The CDR3 DNA reads TGCAGTGCTAGAGGGTGGGGGAGAGATCAGCCCCAGCATTTT. This gives the protein CSARGWGRDQPQHF.

This chain links TRBV4-2 with TRBJ2-3; perhaps TRBD1 as D (8 bases). V dropped 0 bases and J dropped 0 bases, with 13 bases sitting between them. The CDR3 has 17 amino acids. The germline CDR1 and CDR2 sequences are LGHNA and YNFKEQ. The CDR3 DNA is TGTGCCAGCAGCCAAGATACAGGGGGGGCTAGCACAGATACGCAGTATTTT. It yields the protein CASSQDTGGASTDTQYF.

The chain carries TRBV14 and TRBJ1-2; D possibly corresponds to TRBD1 (5 bases). This CDR3 is 15 amino acids long. V was pared by 0 bases and J by 7 bases, with 15 bases between. The V gene's germline CDR1 is SGHDN and CDR2 FVKESK. CDR3 nucleotide sequence: TGTGCCAGCAGCCAAGATGACAGATCCCCGAGTGGCTACACCTTC. It codes for CASSQDDRSPSGYTF.

This clonotype has just a few counts. The chain joins TRBV28 to TRBJ2-2; D may match TRBD1 or TRBD2 (5 bases each). The V and J ends lost 6 bases and 7 bases respectively, with 21 bases between them. Germline V CDR1 and CDR2: MDHEN, SYDVKM. The CDR3 has 16 residues. CDR3 loop: CASSLLGGIGNGELFF. The DNA of the CDR3 is TGTGCCAGCAGCCTCCTTGGGGGAATTGGGAACGGGGAGCTGTTTTTT.

This clonotype was counted many times. The V call is TRBV3-1, the J call TRBJ2-5; D possibly uses TRBD1 or TRBD2 (5 bases each). CDR3 length equals 14 residues. Trimming took 6 bases from V and 9 from J, leaving 20 bases between them. The germline CDR1 and CDR2 sequences are LGHDT and YNNKEL (reference sequence). The CDR3 DNA reads TGTGCCAGCAGACGGGACCACACCCCCGGGCCCCAGTACTTC. This gives the protein CASRRDHTPGPQYF.

Ten or more counts support this clonotype. The chain couples TRBV6-2 or TRBV6-3 to TRBJ2-1, with 10 nucleotides matching TRBD2. Germline lookup yields CDR1 MNHEY and CDR2 SVGEGT. There are 15 residues in the CDR3. J lost 6 bases, V lost 5 bases, and 7 bases had no gene match. The CDR3 protein is CASSQSGGVGNEQFF. The CDR3 DNA reads TGTGCCAGCAGTCAGAGCGGGGGGGTTGGCAATGAGCAGTTCTTC.

This clonotype was counted only a few times. This rearrangement joins TRBV5-1 to TRBJ2-5; D ambiguous. Trimming pared 0 bases from V and 0 bases from J, leaving 9 bases between. The CDR3 length is 15 residues. The V gene's germline CDR1 is SGHRS and CDR2 YFSETQ. This chain's CDR3 is CASSLEGLHQETQYF. CDR3 DNA sequence: TGCGCCAGCAGCTTGGAAGGGCTCCACCAAGAGACCCAGTACTTC.

The CDR3 DNA reads as TGTGCCAGCAGCTTCAGGGGGCCATACAATGAGCAGTTCTTC. Translated: CASSFRGPYNEQFF. This chain connects TRBV5-8 to TRBJ2-1; 8 nucleotides match TRBD1. V lost 2 bases and J lost 4; bases outside the gene matches: 2. This CDR3 has 14 amino acids. CDR1 is SGHTS and CDR2 is YDEGEE in the germline V gene.

This clonotype was counted a few times. This chain connects TRBV12-3 or TRBV12-4 to TRBJ2-1, with D perhaps TRBD1 or TRBD2 (5 bases each). The V end lost 6 bases, the J end lost 7 bases, and 19 bases lay between the germline ends. CDR3 length: 15 amino acids. CDR3 nucleotide sequence: TGTGCCAGCAGCCCCAGAGGGGATGCTCGGAATGAGCAGTTCTTC. Protein sequence: CASSPRGDARNEQFF.

The V gene is TRBV20-1, the J gene TRBJ1-1; 7 bases are a match to TRBD1. The V and J ends lost 3 bases and 4 bases, in that order; junction bases with no gene match: 8. CDR1 DFQATT and CDR2 SNEGSKA come from the germline V gene (reference sequence). This CDR3 has 14 residues. DNA of the CDR3: TGCAGTGCTAGGACAGGGTTCGGAGGCACTGAAGCTTTCTTT. Translation gives CSARTGFGGTEAFF.

This clonotype was observed at least ten times. The V call is TRBV5-1, the J call TRBJ2-1, with 8 bases aligning to TRBD2. With V trimmed by 7 bases and J by 8 bases, 14 bases remained unmatched. Per germline, CDR1 SGHRS and CDR2 YFSETQ. The CDR3 is made up of 15 amino acids. The CDR3 coding sequence is TGCGCCAGCTCCTCCCAGGCGGGGGGAATAGATGAGCAGTTCTTC. It encodes CASSSQAGGIDEQFF. The whole variable domain, remainder taken from reference TRBV5-1 and TRBJ2-1, is KAGVTQTPRYLIKTRGQQVTLSCSPISGHRSVSWYQQTPGQGLQFLFEYFSETQRNKGNFPGRFSGRQFSNSRSEMNVSTLELGDSALYLCASSSQAGGIDEQFFGPGTRLTVL.

The V and J genes are TRBV4-3 and TRBJ1-5; the D gene is possibly TRBD1 (6 bases). This CDR3 contains 15 residues. With 4 bases removed from V and 2 bases from J, the gap between germline ends came to 12 bases. Germline V CDR1 and CDR2: LGHNA, YSLEER. The CDR3 protein is CASSRDTTRNQPQHF. The CDR3 DNA follows: TGCGCCAGCAGCCGGGACACGACCCGCAATCAGCCCCAGCATTTT.

V is TRBV20-1 and J is TRBJ1-5; D gene unclear. V lost 3 bases and J 7 bases, leaving 13 bases between the germline ends. Germline CDR1 reads DFQATT; CDR2 reads SNEGSKA (reference sequence). This CDR3 contains 13 residues. The DNA of the CDR3 is TGCAGTGCTAGGGGCGGAGCAAAGCAGCCCCAGCATTTT. Protein sequence: CSARGGAKQPQHF.

This clonotype was seen at least ten times. The chain couples TRBV20-1 to TRBJ2-4; 8 bases are a match to TRBD2. V lost 2 bases and J lost 0; bases outside the gene matches: 3. The CDR3 totals 15 residues. From germline, CDR1 is DFQATT and CDR2 SNEGSKA (reference sequence). This CDR3 reads CSARKRGLAKNIQYF. The CDR3 nucleotides read TGCAGTGCTAGAAAGCGGGGGCTAGCCAAAAACATTCAGTACTTC.

At least ten counts were recorded for this clonotype. The J gene is TRBJ2-5, the V gene TRBV27; 13 bases agree with TRBD2. Germline V gene sequence: CDR1 MNHEY, CDR2 SMNVEV (reference sequence). J gave up 5 bases and V 2 bases, and 11 bases lay outside the gene matches. The CDR3 length is 18 residues. CDR3 loop: CASSLKGGLAGYVETQYF. The CDR3 DNA sequence: TGTGCCAGCAGTTTAAAAGGGGGACTAGCGGGGTATGTGGAGACCCAGTACTTC.

The CDR3 here is CASSDRDNGELFF. CDR3 nucleotides: TGTGCCAGCAGCGACAGGGACAACGGGGAGCTGTTTTTT. The chain has TRBV7-2 and TRBJ2-2, with 7 positions matching TRBD1. The germline V gene encodes CDR1 SGHTA and CDR2 FQGNSA. The ends lost 5 bases at V and 7 bases at J; junction bases unmatched: 4. The CDR3 is made up of 13 amino acids. The variable domain in full, with the rest retrieved from reference TRBV7-2 and TRBJ2-2, is GAGVSQSPSNKVTEKGKDVELRCDPISGHTALYWYRQSLGQGLEFLIYFQGNSAPDKSGLPSDRFSAERTGGSVSTLTIQRTQQEDSAVYLCASSDRDNGELFFGEGSRLTVL.